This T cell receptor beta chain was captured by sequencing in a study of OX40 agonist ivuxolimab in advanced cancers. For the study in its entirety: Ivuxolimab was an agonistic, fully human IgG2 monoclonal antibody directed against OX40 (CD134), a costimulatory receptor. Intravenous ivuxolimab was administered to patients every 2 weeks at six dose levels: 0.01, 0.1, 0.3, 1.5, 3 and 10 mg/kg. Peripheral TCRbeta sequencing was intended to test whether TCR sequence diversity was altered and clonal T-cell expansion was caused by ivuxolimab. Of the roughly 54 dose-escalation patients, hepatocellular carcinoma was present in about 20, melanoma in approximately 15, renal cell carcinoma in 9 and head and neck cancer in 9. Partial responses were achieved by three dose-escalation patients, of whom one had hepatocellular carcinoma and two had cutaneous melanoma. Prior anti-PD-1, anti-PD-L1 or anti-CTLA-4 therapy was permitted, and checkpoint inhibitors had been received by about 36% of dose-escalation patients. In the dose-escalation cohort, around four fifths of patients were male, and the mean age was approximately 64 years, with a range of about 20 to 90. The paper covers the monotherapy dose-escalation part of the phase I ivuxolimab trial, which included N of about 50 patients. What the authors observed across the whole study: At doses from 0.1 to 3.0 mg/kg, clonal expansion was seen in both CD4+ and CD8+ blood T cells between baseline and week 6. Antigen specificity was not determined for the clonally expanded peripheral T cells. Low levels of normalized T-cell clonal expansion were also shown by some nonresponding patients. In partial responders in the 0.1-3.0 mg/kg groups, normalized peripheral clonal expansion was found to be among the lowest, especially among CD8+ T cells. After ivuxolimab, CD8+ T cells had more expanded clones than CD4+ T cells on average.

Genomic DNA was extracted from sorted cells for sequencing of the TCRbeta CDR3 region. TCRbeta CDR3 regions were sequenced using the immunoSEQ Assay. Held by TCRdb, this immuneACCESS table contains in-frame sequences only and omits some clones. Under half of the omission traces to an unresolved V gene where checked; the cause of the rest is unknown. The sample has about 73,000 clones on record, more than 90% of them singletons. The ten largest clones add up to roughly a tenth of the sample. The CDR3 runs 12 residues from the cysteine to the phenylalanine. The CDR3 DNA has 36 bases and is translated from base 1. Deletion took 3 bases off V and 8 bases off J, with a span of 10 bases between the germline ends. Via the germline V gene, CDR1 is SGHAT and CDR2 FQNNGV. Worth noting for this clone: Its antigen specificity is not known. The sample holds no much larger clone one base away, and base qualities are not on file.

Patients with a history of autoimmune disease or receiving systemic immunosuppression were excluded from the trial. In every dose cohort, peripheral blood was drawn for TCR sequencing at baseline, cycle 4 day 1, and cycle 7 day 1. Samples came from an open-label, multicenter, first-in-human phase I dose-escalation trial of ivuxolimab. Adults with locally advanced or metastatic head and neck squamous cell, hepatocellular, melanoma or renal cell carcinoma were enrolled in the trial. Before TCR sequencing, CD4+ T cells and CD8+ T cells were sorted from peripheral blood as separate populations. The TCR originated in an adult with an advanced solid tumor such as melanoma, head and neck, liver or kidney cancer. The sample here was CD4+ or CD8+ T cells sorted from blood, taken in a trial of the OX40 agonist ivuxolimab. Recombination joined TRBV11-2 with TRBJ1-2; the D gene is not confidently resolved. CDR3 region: CASSFMTQGYTF. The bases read TGTGCCAGCAGCTTCATGACTCAGGGCTACACCTTC.